This is a list of T cell receptor beta chains from one sample in a study of CD8+ T cells in alopecia areata. Repertoires were generated with immunoSEQ multiplex PCR, while TCRdb's copy carries only in-frame clones and drops some. The repertoire holds about 150,000 clones, with 50% to 60% as singletons. Specimen: CD4+ T cells sorted from blood. All receptors derive from a human donor in good health. Each CDR3 is given with its conserved first and last residue. The order of the fields is CDR3 DNA, CDR3 protein, D gene, J gene, CDR3 length, V gene, clone size. The D gene is left open where the match is weak. The size of a clone is reported for some rows only, either as once, few or many, or as a class for expanded clones.

cdr3_nt: TGTGCCAGCTCGGGGAACAATGAGCAGTTCTTC
cdr3_aa: CASSGNNEQFF
d_call: -
j_call: TRBJ2-1
cdr3_length: 11
v_call: TRBV18
clone_size: -

cdr3_nt: TGTGCCAGCAGTTACTCAACAGGATACGAGCAGTACTTC
cdr3_aa: CASSYSTGYEQYF
d_call: -
j_call: TRBJ2-7
cdr3_length: 13
v_call: TRBV6-6
clone_size: -

cdr3_nt: TGTGCCAGCAGCCAGGACTTGACAGATACGCAGTATTTT
cdr3_aa: CASSQDLTDTQYF
d_call: -
j_call: TRBJ2-3
cdr3_length: 13
v_call: TRBV14
clone_size: -

cdr3_nt: TGTGCCAGCAGTTTATCACACAGGGGGCGAGCCGAGCAGTACTTC
cdr3_aa: CASSLSHRGRAEQYF
d_call: TRBD1
j_call: TRBJ2-7
cdr3_length: 15
v_call: TRBV28
clone_size: -

cdr3_nt: TGTGCCAGCAGCAAAGATATGTACGACAGGGATAGCACAGATACGCAGTATTTT
cdr3_aa: CASSKDMYDRDSTDTQYF
d_call: TRBD1
j_call: TRBJ2-3
cdr3_length: 18
v_call: TRBV11-1
clone_size: -

cdr3_nt: TGTGCCAGCAGATCAGGGACTAGCGGGAGGATGGGGACCCAGTACTTC
cdr3_aa: CASRSGTSGRMGTQYF
d_call: TRBD2
j_call: TRBJ2-5
cdr3_length: 16
v_call: TRBV6-6
clone_size: -

cdr3_nt: TGTGCCTGGAGTGCCCTAGCGGACCCCGAGGGGCCCCAGTACTTC
cdr3_aa: CAWSALADPEGPQYF
d_call: TRBD2
j_call: TRBJ2-5
cdr3_length: 15
v_call: TRBV30
clone_size: -

cdr3_nt: TGTGCCAGCAGCCTCCCGGGGGGCAACACAGATACGCAGTATTTT
cdr3_aa: CASSLPGGNTDTQYF
d_call: -
j_call: TRBJ2-3
cdr3_length: 15
v_call: TRBV2
clone_size: many

cdr3_nt: TGCAGCGTTGCGACTAGCGGGAACACCGGGGAGCTGTTTTTT
cdr3_aa: CSVATSGNTGELFF
d_call: TRBD2
j_call: TRBJ2-2
cdr3_length: 14
v_call: TRBV29-1
clone_size: -

cdr3_nt: TGTGCCAGCAGTGCTACAGGGTCGGGGACCCAGTACTTC
cdr3_aa: CASSATGSGTQYF
d_call: -
j_call: TRBJ2-5
cdr3_length: 13
v_call: TRBV27
clone_size: -

cdr3_nt: TGTGCCAGCAGTTCCCTTCTCGGTGGTGGCTACACCTTC
cdr3_aa: CASSSLLGGGYTF
d_call: -
j_call: TRBJ1-2
cdr3_length: 13
v_call: TRBV28
clone_size: -

cdr3_nt: TGTGCCAGCAGCCAACCCGGGACAAGGAAAATCAATGAGCAGTTCTTC
cdr3_aa: CASSQPGTRKINEQFF
d_call: -
j_call: TRBJ2-1
cdr3_length: 16
v_call: TRBV4-2
clone_size: -

cdr3_nt: TGTGCCAGCCGGACTAGCGGGGCCCCCTACGAGCAGTACTTC
cdr3_aa: CASRTSGAPYEQYF
d_call: TRBD2
j_call: TRBJ2-7
cdr3_length: 14
v_call: TRBV27
clone_size: -

cdr3_nt: TGCGCCAGCAGCCAAGGACAGGGGGGTCAGCCCCAGCATTTT
cdr3_aa: CASSQGQGGQPQHF
d_call: TRBD1
j_call: TRBJ1-5
cdr3_length: 14
v_call: TRBV4-1
clone_size: -

cdr3_nt: TGTGCCTGGAGTGAGGCGGGACTATCGTACCAAGAGACCCAGTACTTC
cdr3_aa: CAWSEAGLSYQETQYF
d_call: TRBD2
j_call: TRBJ2-5
cdr3_length: 16
v_call: TRBV30
clone_size: -

cdr3_nt: TGCAGCGTTGAAGGGACTGGGAGCTCCTACGAGCAGTACTTC
cdr3_aa: CSVEGTGSSYEQYF
d_call: -
j_call: TRBJ2-7
cdr3_length: 14
v_call: TRBV29-1
clone_size: -

cdr3_nt: TGTGCCAGCAGGGGATTAGCCAAAAACATTCAGTACTTC
cdr3_aa: CASRGLAKNIQYF
d_call: -
j_call: TRBJ2-4
cdr3_length: 13
v_call: TRBV2
clone_size: -

cdr3_nt: TGTGCCAGCAGCTTAGCCGGGACAGGCAAAAACATTCAGTACTTC
cdr3_aa: CASSLAGTGKNIQYF
d_call: TRBD1
j_call: TRBJ2-4
cdr3_length: 15
v_call: TRBV11-2
clone_size: -

cdr3_nt: TGTGCCAGCAGCCCTGTCGCGGCTAACCAAGAGACCCAGTACTTC
cdr3_aa: CASSPVAANQETQYF
d_call: -
j_call: TRBJ2-5
cdr3_length: 15
v_call: TRBV7-2
clone_size: few

cdr3_nt: TGCGCCAGCAGCTCCCAGCCGGGCACAGATACGCAGTATTTT
cdr3_aa: CASSSQPGTDTQYF
d_call: -
j_call: TRBJ2-3
cdr3_length: 14
v_call: TRBV5-1
clone_size: few

cdr3_nt: TGTGCCAGCAGCCGCCTCCAGAGTAAGATCGGGTCCAACTATGGCTACACCTTC
cdr3_aa: CASSRLQSKIGSNYGYTF
d_call: -
j_call: TRBJ1-2
cdr3_length: 18
v_call: TRBV11-2
clone_size: -

cdr3_nt: TGCGCCAGCCGTCTAGTGGGTTCTAGCACAGATACGCAGTATTTT
cdr3_aa: CASRLVGSSTDTQYF
d_call: -
j_call: TRBJ2-3
cdr3_length: 15
v_call: TRBV5-1
clone_size: few

cdr3_nt: TGTGCCAGCAGTGAATTAGCGCCGGGGGGTGAAAAACTGTTTTTT
cdr3_aa: CASSELAPGGEKLFF
d_call: -
j_call: TRBJ1-4
cdr3_length: 15
v_call: TRBV2
clone_size: few